One T cell receptor beta chain is described in this entry. The data were taken from a study of blood T cell repertoires in COVID-19. Authors' processing steps: Amplifying reference gene primers gave estimates of nucleated cell counts. Measured with immunoSEQ multiplex PCR; TCRdb has only the in-frame clones, and not every one. V, J and clone size derive from that table, while D and trimming were established from the DNA sequence. This table holds around 29,000 clones, over 75% found once. The CDR3 consists of 17 residues. CDR1 and CDR2 (germline): PRHDT, FYEKMQ (reference sequence). V shed 1 base and J 5 bases; nucleotides not matched to a gene: 10.

The sample was peripheral blood. V gene TRBV13 combines with J gene TRBJ2-5; 10 positions agree with TRBD2. This receptor was obtained from a human donor in a cohort sampled during active COVID-19. CDR3 sequence: CASSLVGLAGVLETQYF. The CDR3 nucleotides are TGTGCCAGCAGCTTAGTGGGTCTAGCGGGGGTCCTCGAGACCCAGTACTTC.